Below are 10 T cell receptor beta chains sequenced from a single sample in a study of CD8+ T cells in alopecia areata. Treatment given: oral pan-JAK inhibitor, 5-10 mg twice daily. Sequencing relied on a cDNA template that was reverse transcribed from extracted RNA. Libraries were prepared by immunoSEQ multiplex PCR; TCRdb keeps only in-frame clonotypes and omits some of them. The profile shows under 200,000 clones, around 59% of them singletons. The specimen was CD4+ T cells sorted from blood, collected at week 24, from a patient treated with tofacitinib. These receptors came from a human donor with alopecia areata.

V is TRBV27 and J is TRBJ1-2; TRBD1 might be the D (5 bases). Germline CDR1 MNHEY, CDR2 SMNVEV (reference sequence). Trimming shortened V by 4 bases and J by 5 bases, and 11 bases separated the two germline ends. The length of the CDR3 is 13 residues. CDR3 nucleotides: TGTGCCAGCAGTTCGGACAATCGATATGGCTACACCTTC. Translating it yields CASSSDNRYGYTF.

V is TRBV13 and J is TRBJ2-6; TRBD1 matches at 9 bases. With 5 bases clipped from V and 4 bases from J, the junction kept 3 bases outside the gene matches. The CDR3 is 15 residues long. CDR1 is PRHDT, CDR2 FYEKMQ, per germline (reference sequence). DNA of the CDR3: TGTGCCAGCAGCGTACAGGGGGCCGGGGCCAACGTCCTGACTTTC. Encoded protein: CASSVQGAGANVLTF. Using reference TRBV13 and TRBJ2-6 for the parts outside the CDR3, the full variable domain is AAGVIQSPRHLIKEKRETATLKCYPIPRHDTVYWYQQGPGQDPQFLISFYEKMQSDKGSIPDRFSAQQFSDYHSELNMSSLELGDSALYFCASSVQGAGANVLTFGAGSRLTVL.

This CDR3 reads CSVELGQRKLFF. DNA of the CDR3: TGCAGCGTTGAGTTAGGACAACGAAAACTGTTTTTT. The V call is TRBV29-1, the J call TRBJ1-4; possibly TRBD1 for D (5 bases). CDR1 is SQVTM, CDR2 ANQGSEA, per germline. The CDR3 is made up of 12 amino acids. Trimming shortened V by 3 bases and J by 10 bases, and 12 bases separated the two germline ends.

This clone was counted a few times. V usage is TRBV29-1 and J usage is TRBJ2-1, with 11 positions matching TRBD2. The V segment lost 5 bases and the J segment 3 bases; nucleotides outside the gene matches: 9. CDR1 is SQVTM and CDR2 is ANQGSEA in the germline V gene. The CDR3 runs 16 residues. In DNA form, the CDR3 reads TGCAGCGTTTTGGTATTAGCGGGGGGGGACTACAATGAGCAGTTCTTC. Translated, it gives CSVLVLAGGDYNEQFF.

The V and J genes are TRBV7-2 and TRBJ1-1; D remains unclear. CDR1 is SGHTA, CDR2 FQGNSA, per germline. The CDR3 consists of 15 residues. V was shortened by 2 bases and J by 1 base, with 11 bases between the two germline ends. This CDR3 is CASSLLRASNTEAFF. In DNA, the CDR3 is TGTGCCAGCAGCTTACTCCGGGCCTCGAACACTGAAGCTTTCTTT.

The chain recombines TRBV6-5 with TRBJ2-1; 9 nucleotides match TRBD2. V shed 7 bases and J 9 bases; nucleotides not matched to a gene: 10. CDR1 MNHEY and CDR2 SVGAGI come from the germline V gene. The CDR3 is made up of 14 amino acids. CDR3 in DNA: TGTGCCAGCAACGCCGGGACTAGCTTGCTTGAGCAGTTCTTC. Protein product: CASNAGTSLLEQFF.

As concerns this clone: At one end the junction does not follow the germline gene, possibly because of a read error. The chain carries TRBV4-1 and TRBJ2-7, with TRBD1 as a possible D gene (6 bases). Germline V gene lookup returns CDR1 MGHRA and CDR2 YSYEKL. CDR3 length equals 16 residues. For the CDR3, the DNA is TGTGCCAGCAGCCAAGCCTCCGGACAGAGCTCCTACGAGCAGTACTTC. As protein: CASSQASGQSSYEQYF.

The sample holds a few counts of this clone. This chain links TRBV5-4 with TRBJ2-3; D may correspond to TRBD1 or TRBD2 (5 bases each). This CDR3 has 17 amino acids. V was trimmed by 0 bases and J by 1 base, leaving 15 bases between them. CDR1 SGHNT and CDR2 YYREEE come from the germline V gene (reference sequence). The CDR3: CASSLASSVGGTDTQYF. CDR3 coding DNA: TGTGCCAGCAGCTTGGCCTCCTCGGTGGGGGGCACAGATACGCAGTATTTT.

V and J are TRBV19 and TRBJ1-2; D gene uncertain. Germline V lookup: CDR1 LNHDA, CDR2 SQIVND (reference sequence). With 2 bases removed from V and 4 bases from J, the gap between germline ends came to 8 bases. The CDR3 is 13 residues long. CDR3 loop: CASSISWGYGYTF. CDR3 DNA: TGTGCCAGTAGTATAAGTTGGGGCTATGGCTACACCTTC.

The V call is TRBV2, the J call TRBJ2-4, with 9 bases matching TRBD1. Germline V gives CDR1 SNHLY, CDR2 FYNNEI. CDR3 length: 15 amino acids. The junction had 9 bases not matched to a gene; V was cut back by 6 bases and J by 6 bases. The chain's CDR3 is CASRRAGTGRNIQYF. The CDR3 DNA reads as TGTGCCAGCAGGAGGGCCGGGACAGGGAGAAACATTCAGTACTTC.